The entry that follows covers one TCR beta chain sequence. At the DNA level, this CDR3 is encoded by other sequences in the same sample as well. The sample is drawn from a study of shared clonotypes between healthy human individuals. Only in-frame clones appear in the TCRdb table, and some are missing; sequencing was by immunoSEQ multiplex PCR. The sample records 2,500,000 or so clones, over 85% being singletons. The V segment lost 4 bases and the J segment 5 bases; nucleotides outside the gene matches: 1. The CDR3 runs 14 residues. CDR1 and CDR2 from the germline V gene are SGHRS and YFSETQ. The TCR originated in a man aged 18 to 30 in good health. Some clones in this sample may be carry-over from other donors' samples. This chain connects TRBV5-1 to TRBJ1-4; TRBD1 aligns across 11 bases. The sequencing sample was made of naive CD4+ T cells from PBMCs. Subset in this sample: CD45RA+ positively selected. This CDR3 is CASSRDRGNEKLFF. The CDR3 nucleotides are TGCGCCAGCAGCCGGGACAGGGGGAATGAAAAACTGTTTTTT.